These 17 T cell receptor beta chains were sequenced from one sample in a study of read filtering for tumor transcriptome and immune sequencing. The library was built from roughly 400 ng RNA with molecular barcoded adaptors for alpha/delta and beta/gamma chains. One entry per CDR3 protein, called by TCRdb with MiXCR from the reads. Of 40,000 to 50,000 distinct CDR3 sequences detected, 13% appear once; the ten largest clones hold around 28%. Sequenced: a population of CD138-negative cells sorted from bone marrow. All receptors come from a donor at least 40 years old with multiple myeloma.

The sample holds many counts of this clonotype. The rearrangement links TRBV6-1 to TRBJ1-5, with a possible D match to TRBD1 (6 bases). The germline V gene encodes CDR1 MNHNS and CDR2 SASEGT. V lost 7 bases, J lost 7 bases, and 14 bases lay in between. The CDR3 sequence is 13 residues long. The CDR3 DNA sequence: TGTGCCAGCAAGGCAGGGGAAGGGCAGCCCCAGCATTTT. It translates to CASKAGEGQPQHF.

This clonotype has a count of ten or more. The chain recombines TRBV20-1 with TRBJ2-3; D not certain. V shed 2 bases and J shed 2 bases, with 5 bases lying between them. The CDR3 has 12 residues. Germline V gene data show CDR1 as DFQATT and CDR2 as SNEGSKA (reference sequence). The CDR3 sequence: CSARPVTDTQYF. CDR3 nucleotides: TGCAGTGCTAGACCGGTCACAGATACGCAGTATTTT.

Worth noting for this clonotype: A clone one base away is much larger, so this may be a read error. The rearrangement links TRBV10-1 to TRBJ2-2; D remains ambiguous. Germline V gives CDR1 WNHNN, CDR2 SYGVQD (reference sequence). This CDR3 region has 14 residues. V lost 11 bases and J 2 bases, leaving 15 bases between the germline ends. CDR3 sequence (DNA): TGCGCCTCGAGCCCGGGTTTCAACACCGGGGAGCTGTTTTTT. It yields the protein CASSPGFNTGELFF.

This clonotype was found many times. The chain uses TRBV6-2 or TRBV6-3 and TRBJ2-7; D tentatively fits TRBD1 or TRBD2 (5 bases each). V was clipped by 1 base and J by 2 bases, with 12 bases between them. CDR3 length: 15 residues. Germline values: CDR1 MNHEY, CDR2 SVGEGT. As DNA, the CDR3 is TGTGCCAGCAGTTACTTTACAGGAGGTGCCTACGAGCAGTACTTC. Translated: CASSYFTGGAYEQYF.

This clonotype has just a few counts. V usage is TRBV7-2 and J usage is TRBJ2-3; unclear D gene. V gave up 3 bases and J gave up 2 bases, with 9 bases separating them. From germline, CDR1 is SGHTA and CDR2 FQGNSA. This CDR3 is 14 amino acids long. This CDR3 is CASSFYATTDTQYF. The CDR3 DNA reads TGTGCCAGCAGCTTTTACGCGACCACAGATACGCAGTATTTT.

Many counts were recorded for this clonotype. The chain is built from TRBV29-1 and TRBJ2-3; the match to TRBD2 covers 8 bases. The trim removed 1 base at V and 2 bases at J, leaving 5 bases unmatched. Germline V gene data show CDR1 as SQVTM and CDR2 as ANQGSEA. The CDR3 extends over 15 amino acids. This CDR3 is CSVEGAGGPTDTQYF. The CDR3 DNA reads TGCAGCGTTGAAGGTGCGGGAGGCCCCACAGATACGCAGTATTTT.

This clonotype was detected ten times or more. The chain combines TRBV10-1 with TRBJ2-7, with TRBD1 matching 8 bases. Per the germline V gene, CDR1 is WNHNN and CDR2 is SYGVQD (reference sequence). The CDR3 contains 12 residues. V lost 6 bases, J lost 7 bases, and 5 bases stayed unmatched. The CDR3 nucleotides are TGCGCCAGCAGAGGACAGGGCAGGGAGCAGTACTTC. Translating it yields CASRGQGREQYF.

There are many counts of this clonotype. The chain is built from TRBV12-3 or TRBV12-4 and TRBJ1-5; 10 nucleotides line up with TRBD1. The length of the CDR3 is 16 residues. The V and J ends lost 6 bases and 4 bases, in that order; junction bases with no gene match: 9. In nucleotides, the CDR3 is TGTGCCAGCAGAGCGCCCGGGACAGGGGCGAATCAGCCCCAGCATTTT. Translating it yields CASRAPGTGANQPQHF.

This clonotype was detected only a few times. A much more abundant neighbour one base away suggests this may be a read error. The genes are TRBV7-9 and TRBJ2-5; perhaps TRBD2 as D (6 bases). This CDR3 spans 15 amino acids. CDR1 and CDR2 from the germline V gene are SEHNR and FQNEAQ (reference sequence). Trimming stripped 5 bases from V and 9 bases from J, with 22 bases between. CDR3 in amino acids: CASSPMGGPQEAQYF. The CDR3 DNA follows: TGTGCCAGCAGCCCGATGGGGGGACCTCAGGAGGCCCAGTACTTC.

This clonotype was picked up many times. The V call is TRBV7-2, the J call TRBJ2-6; D unresolved. In germline, CDR1 is SGHTA, CDR2 FQGNSA. The CDR3 loop spans 15 amino acids. Trimming cost V 1 base and J 0 bases, with 4 bases left between them. CDR3 protein: CASSLGHSGANVLTF. CDR3 coding DNA: TGTGCCAGCAGCTTAGGGCACTCTGGGGCCAACGTCCTGACTTTC.

This clonotype showed up many times. This chain joins TRBV5-1 and TRBJ1-1; D not resolved. The CDR3 has 13 amino acids. The germline CDR1 and CDR2 sequences are SGHRS and YFSETQ. Trimming removed 1 base from V and 1 base from J, with 5 bases in between. CDR3 DNA: TGCGCCAGCAGCTTGACCGGGAACACTGAAGCTTTCTTT. This sequence encodes CASSLTGNTEAFF.

Regarding this clonotype: A much larger clone lies a single base off, so this may be a read error. The rearrangement joins TRBV6-6 to TRBJ1-5; TRBD1 agrees at 8 bases. This CDR3 comprises 13 residues. Germline lookup yields CDR1 MNHNY and CDR2 SVGAGI (reference sequence). V lost 6 bases, J lost 5 bases, and 3 bases stayed unmatched. In nucleotides, the CDR3 is TGTGCCAGCAGGGGACAGGTCGATCAGCCCCAGCATTTT. The encoded protein is CASRGQVDQPQHF.

This clonotype appeared once. Only one base separates this from a far larger clonotype, so it likely reflects a read error. J is TRBJ2-7 and V is TRBV5-5, with D hard to call. The V gene's germline CDR1 is SGHKS and CDR2 YYEKEE (reference sequence). Trimming pared 4 bases from V and 5 bases from J, leaving 13 bases between. This CDR3 region has 13 residues. The CDR3 region has the DNA TGTGCCAGCAGCCCGAGTCATGAACACGAGCAGTACTTC. Its translation: CASSPSHEHEQYF.

The sample holds many counts of this clonotype. The chain couples TRBV7-2 to TRBJ2-7; 10 nucleotides match TRBD1. The CDR3 is 16 residues long. Trimming cost V 4 bases and J 4 bases; bases outside gene matches: 10. Germline loops: CDR1 SGHTA, CDR2 FQGNSA. As DNA, the CDR3 is TGTGCCAGCAGCTCTACCGGGACAGGGGCGAGTTACGAGCAGTACTTC. It is translated as CASSSTGTGASYEQYF.

This clonotype was counted ten times or more. The CDR3 DNA reads TGTGCCATCAGTGAGACAACGGGAGAGACCCAGTACTTC. Amino acid sequence: CAISETTGETQYF. The genes are TRBV10-3 and TRBJ2-5; the D is unclear. The CDR3 spans 13 residues. V was pared by 2 bases and J by 4 bases, with 8 bases between. Germline values: CDR1 ENHRY, CDR2 SYGVKD.

This clonotype was counted ten times or more. The chain is built from TRBV20-1 and TRBJ2-4, with a weak D call TRBD2 (6 bases). The CDR3 has 15 residues. Germline CDR1 reads DFQATT; CDR2 reads SNEGSKA (reference sequence). Trimming took 4 bases from V and 6 from J, leaving 19 bases between them. DNA of the CDR3: TGCAGTGCTAAACAGCAGATTCCGGGACTAAACATTCAGTACTTC. The encoded protein is CSAKQQIPGLNIQYF.

V gene TRBV5-1 combines with J gene TRBJ1-5; no clear D. V lost 5 bases to trimming and J lost 10 bases, with 19 bases between them. Germline-derived CDR1 and CDR2 are SGHRS and YFSETQ. This CDR3 has 14 residues. CDR3 sequence (DNA): TGCGCCAGCAGAATCGGTTTAGGAGAACATCCCCAGCATTTT. It specifies CASRIGLGEHPQHF.